These T cell receptor beta chains were read from a single sample in a study of shared clonotypes between healthy human individuals. This table comes from immunoSEQ multiplex PCR, and its TCRdb copy is limited to in-frame clones, with some not included. Of fewer than 500,000 clones in the sample, 75% to 80% were seen once. The material sequenced was PBMCs. The receptors here all came from a woman aged 40 to 55 in good health. Some clones in this sample may be carry-over from other donors' samples. The CDR3 runs from the conserved cysteine through the conserved F or W. Each record gives: CDR3 protein, CDR3 DNA, clone size, V gene, D gene, J gene. The D gene is left open where the match is weak. The size field is filled for only some rows; it gives once, few, many or a size class.

CDR3aa: CASSRGGNTEAFF; CDR3nt: TGTGCCAGCTCACGGGGAGGAAACACTGAAGCTTTCTTT; abundance: .; v_gene: TRBV18; d_gene: .; j_gene: TRBJ1-1
CDR3aa: CASSEARSYGYTF; CDR3nt: TGTGCCAGCAGTGAAGCGCGGAGCTATGGCTACACCTTC; abundance: once; v_gene: TRBV2; d_gene: .; j_gene: TRBJ1-2
CDR3aa: CATTFFSGTDTQYF; CDR3nt: TGCGCCACCACTTTTTTTAGCGGCACAGATACGCAGTATTTT; abundance: .; v_gene: TRBV5-1; d_gene: .; j_gene: TRBJ2-3
CDR3aa: CASSLYVGQGDEKLFF; CDR3nt: TGTGCCAGCAGCTTGTATGTGGGACAGGGGGATGAAAAACTGTTTTTT; abundance: .; v_gene: TRBV5-4; d_gene: TRBD1; j_gene: TRBJ1-4
CDR3aa: CASSDRGGGSTDTQYF; CDR3nt: TGTGCCAGCAGTGACCGAGGGGGGGGAAGCACAGATACGCAGTATTTT; abundance: .; v_gene: TRBV6-4; d_gene: .; j_gene: TRBJ2-3
CDR3aa: CARPVLAHRSSGANVLTF; CDR3nt: TGTGCCAGGCCAGTATTGGCCCATCGGAGCTCTGGGGCCAACGTCCTGACTTTC; abundance: .; v_gene: TRBV19; d_gene: .; j_gene: TRBJ2-6
CDR3aa: CASRLRGGDTGELFF; CDR3nt: TGCGCCAGCAGACTCCGGGGGGGAGACACCGGGGAGCTGTTTTTT; abundance: .; v_gene: TRBV5-1; d_gene: TRBD2; j_gene: TRBJ2-2
CDR3aa: CASSYSPTGEDSPLHF; CDR3nt: TGCGCCAGCAGCTATAGCCCCACAGGGGAAGATTCACCCCTCCACTTT; abundance: .; v_gene: TRBV5-1; d_gene: TRBD1; j_gene: TRBJ1-6
CDR3aa: CASSLMRGVELFF; CDR3nt: TGCGCCAGCAGCTTGATGCGGGGAGTAGAACTGTTTTTT; abundance: once; v_gene: TRBV5-1; d_gene: .; j_gene: TRBJ1-4
CDR3aa: CASSRTGQNIQYF; CDR3nt: TGTGCCAGCAGTAGGACAGGGCAAAACATTCAGTACTTC; abundance: .; v_gene: TRBV5-4; d_gene: TRBD1; j_gene: TRBJ2-4
CDR3aa: CASSYKSGWAYEQYF; CDR3nt: TGTGCCAGCAGTTATAAGTCGGGGTGGGCCTACGAGCAGTACTTC; abundance: .; v_gene: TRBV6-6; d_gene: .; j_gene: TRBJ2-7
CDR3aa: CAISEEGEQYF; CDR3nt: TGTGCCATCAGTGAGGAAGGGGAGCAGTACTTC; abundance: .; v_gene: TRBV10-3; d_gene: .; j_gene: TRBJ2-5
CDR3aa: CASSSYLQGLYGYTF; CDR3nt: TGTGCCAGCAGTTCGTACCTACAGGGCCTCTATGGCTACACCTTC; abundance: .; v_gene: TRBV28; d_gene: .; j_gene: TRBJ1-2
CDR3aa: CASSQISVEEVEAFF; CDR3nt: TGTGCCAGCAGCCAAATATCAGTCGAGGAAGTTGAAGCTTTCTTT; abundance: .; v_gene: TRBV16; d_gene: .; j_gene: TRBJ1-1
CDR3aa: CASSIRPGLEQYF; CDR3nt: TGTGCCAGTAGTATACGGCCCGGCCTCGAGCAGTACTTC; abundance: .; v_gene: TRBV19; d_gene: .; j_gene: TRBJ2-7
CDR3aa: CASSVGGSGTGELFF; CDR3nt: TGTGCCAGCAGCGTAGGTGGGAGTGGCACCGGGGAGCTGTTTTTT; abundance: .; v_gene: TRBV9; d_gene: .; j_gene: TRBJ2-2
CDR3aa: CACRTSGRLNQNTGELFF; CDR3nt: TGTGCCTGCCGGACTAGCGGGAGGCTAAACCAGAACACCGGGGAGCTGTTTTTT; abundance: .; v_gene: TRBV27; d_gene: TRBD2; j_gene: TRBJ2-2
CDR3aa: CASRRAGVTDTQYF; CDR3nt: TGTGCCAGCAGACGCGCAGGGGTCACAGATACGCAGTATTTT; abundance: once; v_gene: TRBV7-8; d_gene: .; j_gene: TRBJ2-3
CDR3aa: CASSDSTDTQYF; CDR3nt: TGTGCCAGCAGCGATAGCACAGATACGCAGTATTTT; abundance: .; v_gene: TRBV27; d_gene: .; j_gene: TRBJ2-3
CDR3aa: CASSLSMAGVTGELFF; CDR3nt: TGTGCCAGCAGTTTATCAATGGCGGGAGTCACCGGGGAGCTGTTTTTT; abundance: once; v_gene: TRBV27; d_gene: TRBD2; j_gene: TRBJ2-2